Following are 21 T cell receptor beta chains from one sample sequenced in a study of T cell changes during pregnancy in multiple sclerosis. Assay: immunoSEQ multiplex PCR; the TCRdb copy retains only in-frame clones and omits some. The data contain 65,000 to 85,000 clones, approximately 91% of them singletons. This specimen was CD4+ T cells from peripheral blood mononuclear cells, taken after pregnancy. The receptors derive from a female donor with multiple sclerosis, enrolled in a pregnancy study.

The CDR3 bases are TGTGCCAGCAGCCCCGACAGGACTTTTCAGCCCCAGCATTTT. Its translation is CASSPDRTFQPQHF. The chain joins TRBV2 to TRBJ1-5; a weak D match, TRBD1 (6 bases). CDR1 and CDR2 from the germline V gene are SNHLY and FYNNEI. V was pared by 6 bases and J by 6 bases, with 15 bases between. This CDR3 is 14 amino acids long.

Points on this clone: Germline is not matched at one junction end, which may reflect a read error. The rearrangement joins TRBV6-5 to TRBJ1-2; 12 positions agree with TRBD1. The CDR3 contains 14 residues. Germline CDR1 and CDR2: MNHEY and SVGAGI. CDR3 region: CAGRGTGGSYGYTF. For the CDR3, the DNA is TGTGCCGGCAGAGGGACAGGGGGCTCCTATGGCTACACCTTC.

This clone was counted between two and nine times. The genes are TRBV19 and TRBJ1-3; 7 bases line up with TRBD1. CDR3 length: 16 amino acids. The V gene end was trimmed by 5 bases and the J gene end by 4 bases; junction bases not matched to a gene: 11. The V gene's germline CDR1 is LNHDA and CDR2 SQIVND (reference sequence). Here the CDR3 DNA reads TGTGCCAGTAGTGTCACAGGGGACCGACGCGGAAACACCATATATTTT. It encodes CASSVTGDRRGNTIYF.

The V call is TRBV28, the J call TRBJ2-1, with 8 bases identical to TRBD1. The CDR3 is made up of 15 amino acids. The J segment lost 6 bases and the V segment lost 3 bases, leaving 7 bases of the junction unmatched. CDR1 and CDR2 (germline): MDHEN, SYDVKM. DNA of the CDR3: TGTGCCAGCAGTTTGACCGGACAGGGTACCAATGAGCAGTTCTTC. Translated, it gives CASSLTGQGTNEQFF.

Worth noting for this clone: The sample holds other DNA sequences that translate to the same CDR3. The genes are TRBV5-1 and TRBJ1-5; no clear D gene. Germline-derived CDR1 and CDR2 are SGHRS and YFSETQ. Between the trimmed V and J ends, which lost 2 bases and 0 bases, there was a span of 6 bases. The CDR3 has 14 amino acids. CDR3 amino acids: CASSLDTSNQPQHF. The CDR3 bases are TGCGCCAGCAGCTTAGACACTAGCAATCAGCCCCAGCATTTT.

The chain is built from TRBV6-1 and TRBJ1-1, with D unclear. CDR3 length: 13 residues. V dropped 4 bases and J dropped 1 base, with 7 bases sitting between them. Germline CDR1 is MNHNS and CDR2 is SASEGT. The DNA of the CDR3 is TGTGCCAGCAGTGTTTGGCAGAACACTGAAGCTTTCTTT. Encoded protein: CASSVWQNTEAFF.

The chain recombines TRBV7-8 with TRBJ2-7, with TRBD1 identical over 8 bases. Per the germline V gene, CDR1 is SGHVS and CDR2 is FQNEAQ. With 0 bases clipped from V and 0 bases from J, the junction kept 16 bases outside the gene matches. CDR3 length: 20 residues. CDR3 loop: CASSLAPPRGPEGPSYEQYF. The CDR3 nucleotides are TGTGCCAGCAGCTTAGCGCCCCCCAGGGGGCCGGAGGGCCCCTCCTACGAGCAGTACTTC.

In this sample, this clone turned up a few times. The chain couples TRBV27 to TRBJ2-2; 8 bases line up with TRBD1. CDR1 and CDR2 from the germline V gene are MNHEY and SMNVEV (reference sequence). The CDR3 is 16 residues long. Unmatched junction bases numbered 9, after V lost 3 bases and J lost 6 bases. CDR3: CASSFLATGEAGELFF. DNA of the CDR3: TGTGCCAGCAGTTTCCTCGCGACAGGGGAGGCCGGGGAGCTGTTTTTT.

This chain joins TRBV30 and TRBJ1-6; D ambiguous. There are 13 residues in the CDR3. The V and J ends lost 4 bases and 9 bases respectively, with 13 bases between them. Germline V gene lookup returns CDR1 GTSNPN and CDR2 SVGIG (reference sequence). CDR3 loop: CAWTAFAGSPLHF. Written as DNA, the CDR3 is TGTGCCTGGACGGCTTTCGCGGGTTCACCCCTCCACTTT.

The J gene is TRBJ2-2, the V gene TRBV7-3; D may be TRBD1 (6 bases). Germline assignment: CDR1 SGHTA and CDR2 FQGTGA. CDR3 length: 16 amino acids. The ends were cut back, 2 bases at V and 6 bases at J, with 16 bases in the middle. The CDR3, as DNA: TGTGCCAGCAGCTTATACCCTGGTGGGGGCCCCGGGGAGCTGTTTTTT. It is translated as CASSLYPGGGPGELFF.

The J gene is TRBJ2-1, the V gene TRBV27; 8 positions agree with TRBD1. The CDR3 length is 14 residues. The germline gives CDR1 MNHEY, CDR2 SMNVEV (reference sequence). Trimming removed 6 bases from V and 8 bases from J; junction bases left unmatched: 9. This CDR3 reads CASSRQGLGHEQFF. The CDR3 DNA reads TGTGCCAGCAGCCGACAGGGGTTGGGGCATGAGCAGTTCTTC.

This chain connects TRBV28 to TRBJ2-7; D not certain. From germline, CDR1 is MDHEN and CDR2 SYDVKM. CDR3 length: 11 amino acids. Trimming shortened V by 9 bases and J by 4 bases, and 10 bases separated the two germline ends. CDR3 amino acids: CASSTVYEQYF. CDR3 in DNA: TGTGCCAGTAGCACGGTTTACGAGCAGTACTTC.

The rearrangement uses TRBV19 and TRBJ2-7, with TRBD1 as a possible D gene (5 bases). V lost 5 bases to trimming and J lost 3 bases, with 17 bases between them. CDR3 length equals 15 residues. Germline V gene sequence: CDR1 LNHDA, CDR2 SQIVND (reference sequence). The CDR3 region has the DNA TGTGCCAGTAGTTTAAATCCCCCAGGGCTCTACGAGCAGTACTTC. Its translation is CASSLNPPGLYEQYF.

The rearrangement joins TRBV20-1 to TRBJ2-5; no clear D gene. V lost 4 bases and J 7 bases, leaving 10 bases between the germline ends. CDR1 is DFQATT, CDR2 SNEGSKA, per germline (reference sequence). The CDR3 spans 11 residues. Written as DNA, the CDR3 is TGCAGTGCTAACCATCTAGGGACCCAGTACTTC. Encoded protein: CSANHLGTQYF.

The table lists this clone with a few counts. This rearrangement joins TRBV30 to TRBJ2-2; 7 bases line up with TRBD1. V was clipped by 2 bases and J by 5 bases; unmatched bases: 14. Germline values: CDR1 GTSNPN, CDR2 SVGIG (reference sequence). The CDR3 has 17 amino acids. The CDR3 is CAWSLRRTGTRTGELFF. CDR3 in DNA: TGTGCCTGGAGTCTACGCAGGACAGGCACGAGGACCGGGGAGCTGTTTTTT.

This chain uses TRBV5-1 with TRBJ1-1, with 8 bases lining up with TRBD1. Trimming took 0 bases from V and 11 from J; bases not matched to a gene: 12. The CDR3 has 15 residues. Looked up from germline, CDR1 is SGHRS and CDR2 is YFSETQ. This CDR3 is CASSLGGGTGGPAFF. In nucleotides, the CDR3 is TGCGCCAGCAGCTTGGGGGGCGGGACAGGAGGTCCCGCTTTCTTT. Based on the CDR3 plus reference TRBV5-1 and TRBJ1-1, the full variable domain is KAGVTQTPRYLIKTRGQQVTLSCSPISGHRSVSWYQQTPGQGLQFLFEYFSETQRNKGNFPGRFSGRQFSNSRSEMNVSTLELGDSALYLCASSLGGGTGGPAFFGQGTRLTVV.

The chain couples TRBV9 to TRBJ1-3; the match to TRBD1 covers 7 bases. The length of the CDR3 is 19 residues. CDR1 and CDR2 from the germline V gene are SGDLS and YYNGEE. V was clipped by 3 bases and J by 0 bases; unmatched bases: 15. The CDR3 here is CASSAYSQGQFHSGNTIYF. The DNA for the CDR3 is TGTGCCAGCAGCGCCTATTCACAGGGGCAGTTCCACTCTGGAAACACCATATATTTT.

The CDR3 loop is CASSELTGNSPLHF. DNA for the CDR3: TGTGCCAGCAGTGAACTAACCGGTAATTCACCCCTCCACTTT. This sequence joins TRBV2 and TRBJ1-6, with D hard to call. CDR3 size: 14 residues. V lost 2 bases and J 6 bases, leaving 8 bases between the germline ends. In germline, CDR1 is SNHLY, CDR2 FYNNEI.

The genes are TRBV9 and TRBJ1-2; the D gene is possibly TRBD1 (5 bases). Trimming shortened V by 0 bases and J by 5 bases, and 11 bases separated the two germline ends. The CDR3 consists of 14 residues. Germline-derived CDR1 and CDR2 are SGDLS and YYNGEE. The CDR3 DNA follows: TGTGCCAGCAGCGTAGGGGGGGAGAATTATGGCTACACCTTC. It encodes CASSVGGENYGYTF. Combining the CDR3 with reference TRBV9 and TRBJ1-2 gives the whole variable domain DSGVTQTPKHLITATGQRVTLRCSPRSGDLSVYWYQQSLDQGLQFLIQYYNGEERAKGNILERFSAQQFPDLHSELNLSSLELGDSALYFCASSVGGENYGYTFGSGTRLTVV.

The chain recombines TRBV30 with TRBJ2-5; 7 bases are shared with TRBD2. From germline, CDR1 is GTSNPN and CDR2 SVGIG (reference sequence). Germline trimming cut 3 bases from V and 1 base from J; bases unmatched to any gene: 5. This CDR3 region has 14 residues. CDR3 protein: CAWRGAGPQETQYF. The CDR3, as DNA: TGTGCCTGGAGGGGAGCGGGACCCCAAGAGACCCAGTACTTC.

This clone was found many times. V gene TRBV28 combines with J gene TRBJ2-3, with 8 positions matching TRBD2. The CDR3 loop spans 15 amino acids. The J segment lost 5 bases and the V segment lost 5 bases, leaving 9 bases of the junction unmatched. Germline assignment: CDR1 MDHEN and CDR2 SYDVKM. Written as DNA, the CDR3 is TGTGCCAGCAGTGCCTTTAGCGGGAAAAAAGATACGCAGTATTTT. Protein product: CASSAFSGKKDTQYF.